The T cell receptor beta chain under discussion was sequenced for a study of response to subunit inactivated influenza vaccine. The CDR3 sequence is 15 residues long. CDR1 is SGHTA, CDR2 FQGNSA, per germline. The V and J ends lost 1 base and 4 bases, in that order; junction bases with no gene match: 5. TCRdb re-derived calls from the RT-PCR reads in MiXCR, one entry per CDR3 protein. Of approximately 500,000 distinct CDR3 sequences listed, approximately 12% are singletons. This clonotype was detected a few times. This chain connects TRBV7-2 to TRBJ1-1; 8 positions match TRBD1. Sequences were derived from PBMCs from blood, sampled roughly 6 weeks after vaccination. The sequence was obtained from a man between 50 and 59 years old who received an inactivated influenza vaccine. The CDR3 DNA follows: TGTGCCAGCAGCTTAGGGGCAGGGGGCGTCACTGAAGCTTTCTTT. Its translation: CASSLGAGGVTEAFF. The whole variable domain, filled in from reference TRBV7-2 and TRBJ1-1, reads GAGVSQSPSNKVTEKGKDVELRCDPISGHTALYWYRQSLGQGLEFLIYFQGNSAPDKSGLPSDRFSAERTGGSVSTLTIQRTQQEDSAVYLCASSLGAGGVTEAFFGQGTRLTVV.